One and the same sample provided the 3 T cell receptor beta chains below, sequenced in a study of PD-L1 blockade in urothelial cancer (dated 2017 in TCRdb). The protocol used for the library was the immunoSEQ multiplex PCR assay. In TCRdb, the immuneACCESS table is reduced to in-frame sequences with V and J assigned. These tables do not hold every clone; where another copy was compared, an unresolved V gene accounts for under half, and the others remain unexplained. This sample holds about 56,000 clones; about 85% were observed only once. The ten largest account for 15% to 17% of the sample. This specimen's time point label, interpreted: pretreatment peripheral blood. Here the sequenced sample was PBMCs, taken around atezolizumab (anti-PD-L1) treatment. All receptors derive from a man in his 70s with urothelial cancer.

This chain links TRBV7-9 with TRBJ2-7; TRBD2 aligns across 10 bases. The CDR3 extends over 18 amino acids. J was trimmed by 0 bases and V by 1 base; bases with no gene match: 9. Germline assignment: CDR1 SEHNR and CDR2 FQNEAQ (reference sequence). The CDR3 coding sequence is TGTGCCAGCAGCTTAGTAGGTCCGGGACTAGCGAGCTCCTACGAGCAGTACTTC. This translates into CASSLVGPGLASSYEQYF.

The rearrangement links TRBV5-6 to TRBJ2-5, with D perhaps TRBD1 (6 bases). Trimming pared 1 base from V and 2 bases from J, leaving 12 bases between. This CDR3 region has 15 residues. Per the germline V gene, CDR1 is SGHDT and CDR2 is YYEEEE. The CDR3 sequence is CASSLRQGQQETQYF. The DNA of the CDR3 is TGTGCCAGCAGCTTGAGGCAGGGACAACAAGAGACCCAGTACTTC.

The CDR3 DNA sequence: TGCGCCAGCAGCGCTGGATACGCCGGGAACAGCAGGAGCGGGAGAGGGGGCTACAATGAGCAGTTCTTC. Its protein product is CASSAGYAGNSRSGRGGYNEQFF. The genes are TRBV5-1 and TRBJ2-1; 8 nucleotides line up with TRBD2. Trimming cost V 4 bases and J 3 bases; bases outside gene matches: 30. This CDR3 has 23 residues. Germline V gives CDR1 SGHRS, CDR2 YFSETQ.